This T cell receptor beta chain was sequenced during a study of T cells in Graves' hyperthyroidism and ophthalmopathy. The germline V gene has CDR1 SNHLY and CDR2 FYNNEI. CDR3 length: 17 amino acids. V lost 4 bases to trimming and J lost 8 bases; unmatched junction nucleotides: 12. In its sample, this clonotype was seen many times. Its antigen remains unknown. Diagnoses rested on clinical symptoms, serum thyroxine and TRAb, thyroid ultrasound and orbital computed tomography. Whole-study results and caveats: The blood repertoire included most of the expanded thyroid clonotypes above 0.001.

RNA transcripts gave rise to amplified TCR beta CDR3 regions. With the HTBI primer set, the TCR CDR3 went through a first round of RT-PCR. TCRdb used MiXCR to reprocess the multiplex PCR reads, holding one entry per CDR3 protein. In the table there are 500,000 to 650,000 distinct CDR3 sequences, 14% of which are singletons. V gene TRBV2 combines with J gene TRBJ2-3; 13 bases map to TRBD2. The source material was blood. This TCR came from a woman aged 40 to 50 with Graves' hyperthyroidism. The CDR3 reads CASSAGLAGVLGVTQYF. CDR3 nucleotide sequence: TGTGCCAGCAGTGCTGGACTAGCGGGAGTCCTGGGAGTTACGCAGTATTTT. The entire variable domain, with the rest obtained from reference TRBV2 and TRBJ2-3, is as follows: EPEVTQTPSHQVTQMGQEVILRCVPISNHLYFYWYRQILGQKVEFLVSFYNNEISEKSEIFDDQFSVERPDGSNFTLKIRSTKLEDSAMYFCASSAGLAGVLGVTQYFGPGTRLTVL.